This T cell receptor (beta chain) is drawn from a study of cytomegalovirus exposure and HLA in healthy donors. Study-level information: As an earlier analysis found, about 200 million T cells yielded 95 million to 130 million unique TCR beta sequences.

Study-wide results and limits: HLA alleles showed associations with 16,951 TCR beta sequences in a later analysis, at a 0.05 false discovery rate. Segments of the TCR beta V type were, in most cases, productive about 90% or about 30% of the time in an earlier analysis. The authors assumed roughly uniform sequencing depth across donors for presence/absence analyses.

The junction had 11 bases not matched to a gene; V was cut back by 5 bases and J by 10 bases. Looked up from germline, CDR1 is SGHNT and CDR2 is YYREEE (reference sequence). This CDR3 has 13 amino acids. It was with 60 Vbeta and 13 Jbeta primers that the PCR ran. Profiling relied on immunoSEQ multiplex PCR, and the TCRdb table lists in-frame clones only, not all of them. The sample lists 45,000 to 70,000 clones, roughly 80% occurring once. As for this clone: Antigen: not known.

The TCR comes from a man aged 25 to 40 in good health and CMV-seronegative. Material: PBMCs. V usage is TRBV5-4 and J usage is TRBJ1-2; 7 bases match TRBD1. For the CDR3, the DNA is TGTGCCAGCAGTCCTACAGGGGTGGGTGACTACACCTTC. Amino acid sequence: CASSPTGVGDYTF.